This T cell receptor beta chain emerged from a study of monozygotic twins with inflammatory bowel disease. During cDNA synthesis, UMIs that each contained a 6-nucleotide sample barcode were added by means of template switching. The authors ran two nested PCRs of about 17 and 10 cycles on TCRalpha and TCRbeta cDNA. Reanalyzing the 5' RACE reads, TCRdb keeps one entry per CDR3 protein, without DNA. Its listing shows approximately 330,000 distinct CDR3 sequences. The CDR3 runs 15 residues. The germline V gene encodes CDR1 DFQATT and CDR2 SNEGSKA (reference sequence). Sequences were obtained from blood. The J gene is TRBJ2-7, the V gene TRBV20-1; the TCRdb call, TRBD2, lacks DNA for checking. The sequence derives from a human donor with ulcerative colitis or Crohn's disease, or a healthy co-twin of an affected twin (not recorded which). The CDR3 region is CSARAFSGRAYEQYF.